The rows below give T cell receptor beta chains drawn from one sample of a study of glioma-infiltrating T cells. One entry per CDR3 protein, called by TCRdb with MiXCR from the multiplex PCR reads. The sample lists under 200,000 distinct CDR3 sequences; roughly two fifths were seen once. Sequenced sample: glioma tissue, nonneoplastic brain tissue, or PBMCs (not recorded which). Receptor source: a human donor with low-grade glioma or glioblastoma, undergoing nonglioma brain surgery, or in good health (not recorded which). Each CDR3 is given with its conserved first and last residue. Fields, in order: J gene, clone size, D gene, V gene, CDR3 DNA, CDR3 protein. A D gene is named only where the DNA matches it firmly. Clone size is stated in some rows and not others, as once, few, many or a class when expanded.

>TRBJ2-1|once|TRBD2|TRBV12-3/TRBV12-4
TGTGCCAGCACCGAGACTAGCGTGATCAGTGAGCAGTTCTTC
CASTETSVISEQFF
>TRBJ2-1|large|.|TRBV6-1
TGTGCCAGCAAGGCTAGCTCCGTCGGCGAGCAGTTCTTC
CASKASSVGEQFF
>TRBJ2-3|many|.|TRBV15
TGTGCCACCAGCCTCAAGGGGGGCGGCACAGATACGCAGTATTTT
CATSLKGGGTDTQYF
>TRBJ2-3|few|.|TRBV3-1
TGTGCCAGCAGCCGAGCTACGAACACAGATACGCAGTATTTT
CASSRATNTDTQYF
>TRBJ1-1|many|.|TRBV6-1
TGTGCCAGCAGTCTCGGGGATAGTACTGAAGCTTTCTTT
CASSLGDSTEAFF
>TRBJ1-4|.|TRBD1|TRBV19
TGTGCCAGTAGCGGTCGGGACAGAAATAATGAAAAACTGTTTTTT
CASSGRDRNNEKLFF
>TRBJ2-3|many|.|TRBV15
TGTGCCACCAGGCACCCCGGGGAAAGCACAGATACGCAGTATTTT
CATRHPGESTDTQYF
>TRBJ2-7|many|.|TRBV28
TGTGCCAGCAGCGCGGGTTTTAGTTTGTCCTACGAGCAGTACTTC
CASSAGFSLSYEQYF
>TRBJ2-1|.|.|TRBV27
TGTGCCAGCGGTGACTTCAACAATGAGCAGTTCTTC
CASGDFNNEQFF
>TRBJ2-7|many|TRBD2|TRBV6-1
TGTGCCAGCAGGAGACTAGCGGGGTTCTACGAGCAGTACTTC
CASRRLAGFYEQYF
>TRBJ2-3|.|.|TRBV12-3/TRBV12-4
TGTGCCAGCGCAGTACCCCGATTGACTACCACAGATACGCAGTATTTT
CASAVPRLTTTDTQYF
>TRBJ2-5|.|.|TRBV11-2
TGTGCCAGCAGATTAGCCTCCGGTTCCCCACCGGACTTC
CASRLASGSPPDF
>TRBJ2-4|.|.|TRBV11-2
TGTGCCAGCAGCCACCTGAAGGGAGCCAAAAACATTCAGTACTTC
CASSHLKGAKNIQYF
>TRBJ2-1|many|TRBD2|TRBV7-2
TGTGCCAGCAGCTTAGCGGGACTAGCCTACAATGAGCAGTTCTTC
CASSLAGLAYNEQFF
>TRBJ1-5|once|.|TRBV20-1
TGCATTGCTAGCGGTGGTATGAGCAATCAGCCCCAGCATTTT
CIASGGMSNQPQHF
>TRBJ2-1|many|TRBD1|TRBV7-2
TGTGCCAGCAAGACAGGGGGCCGGGATGAGCAGTTCTTC
CASKTGGRDEQFF
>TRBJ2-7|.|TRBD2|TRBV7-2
TGTGCCAGCACCTTAGGCGGGAGCTCCTACGAGCAGTACTTC
CASTLGGSSYEQYF
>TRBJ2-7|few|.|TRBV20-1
TGCAGTGCTAGAGCCGGCTCGGCATACGAGCAGTACTTC
CSARAGSAYEQYF
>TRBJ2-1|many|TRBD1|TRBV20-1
TGCAGTGCCGCCCAGACAGGGTACAATGAGCAGTTCTTC
CSAAQTGYNEQFF
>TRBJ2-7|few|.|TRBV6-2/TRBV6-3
TGTGCCATCAGTGTCGACAGGATGAGCTCCTACGAGCAGTACTTC
CAISVDRMSSYEQYF
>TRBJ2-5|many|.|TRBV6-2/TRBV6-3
TGTGCCAGCAGTTACGCACGCACGGAACAAGAGACCCAGTACTTC
CASSYARTEQETQYF
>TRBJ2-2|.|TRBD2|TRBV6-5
TGTGCCAGCAGTTACAAAGCGGGAGGGCCCGGCACCGTGGAGCTGCTTTTT
CASSYKAGGPGTVELLF
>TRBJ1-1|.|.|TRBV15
TGTGCCACCAGCAGAGACAGGGTGAACACTGAAGCTTTCTTT
CATSRDRVNTEAFF
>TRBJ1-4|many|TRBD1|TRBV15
TGTGCCACCAGCAGAACCCAGGACAGGGGTCATGAAAAACTGTTTTTT
CATSRTQDRGHEKLFF